This T cell receptor (beta chain) was sequenced during a study of human T cells and chemical hapten exposure. TCRdb fed the RACE reads into MiXCR, producing one record per CDR3 protein. The repertoire consists of about 69,000 distinct CDR3 sequences, with over 9% occurring once and the leading ten covering roughly 7%. Time point defined: patch test 2, 6 weeks after DPC sensitization. Treatment denoted: therapeutic diphenylcyclopropenone sensitization with weekly scalp DPC. At patch-test visits, sampling came before the patch test. The CDR3 has 15 residues. The V gene end was trimmed by 1 base and the J gene end by 4 bases; junction bases not matched to a gene: 4. CDR1 is SGHVS, CDR2 FQNEAQ, per germline.

This chain joins TRBV7-8 and TRBJ2-1; 7 bases line up with TRBD2. This receptor was obtained from a woman in her forties or fifties with alopecia areata. Some clones in this sample may be carry-over from other donors' samples. The sample was whole blood, taken in connection with sensitization to the hapten diphenylcyclopropenone (DPC). CDR3 coding DNA: TGTGCCAGCAGCTTAGGCGGGAGCGTTTACAATGAGCAGTTCTTC. Translated: CASSLGGSVYNEQFF.